These 19 T cell receptor beta chains share one sample of origin, sequenced in a study of blood T cell repertoires in COVID-19. Produced via immunoSEQ multiplex PCR; TCRdb's table is partial and in-frame only. This table holds some 200,000 clones, 70% to 90% found once. The material sequenced was PBMCs or T cells enriched from blood (not recorded which). The receptors were sampled from a woman younger than 30 who had recovered from COVID-19.

CDR3 nucleotide sequence: TGTGCCTGGAGACAGGATAGCAATCAGCCCCAGCATTTT. Protein: CAWRQDSNQPQHF. The chain uses TRBV30 and TRBJ1-5; a possible D gene is TRBD1 (5 bases). Trimming removed 3 bases from V and 0 bases from J, with 6 bases in between. The germline gives CDR1 GTSNPN, CDR2 SVGIG (reference sequence). There are 13 residues in the CDR3.

The chain joins TRBV19 to TRBJ2-3; TRBD2 aligns across 8 bases. V lost 6 bases, J lost 1 base, and 12 bases stayed unmatched. Germline-derived CDR1 and CDR2 are LNHDA and SQIVND (reference sequence). The CDR3 runs to 17 residues. The CDR3 protein is CASRGGGTPHGTDTQYF. The DNA for the CDR3 is TGTGCCAGTAGGGGCGGGGGGACCCCCCACGGCACAGATACGCAGTATTTT.

The J gene is TRBJ2-7, the V gene TRBV27, with D perhaps TRBD2 (6 bases). Germline V gene lookup returns CDR1 MNHEY and CDR2 SMNVEV (reference sequence). This CDR3 has 18 amino acids. The germline V and J ends were trimmed by 5 bases and 3 bases, with 26 bases remaining between them. CDR3 nucleotides: TGTGCCAGCAGTCCACTCCGCCCCGGAGGACTAATCCTCTACGAGCAGTACTTC. Translation: CASSPLRPGGLILYEQYF.

This clone has only one observation. The V gene is TRBV9, the J gene TRBJ2-7; D may be TRBD1 (6 bases). Trimming removed 4 bases at V and 1 base at J, with 12 bases between. The germline gives CDR1 SGDLS, CDR2 YYNGEE. CDR3 length: 14 amino acids. The CDR3 spells CASSLGTGSYEQYF. The CDR3 region has the DNA TGTGCCAGCAGCCTAGGTACAGGGTCCTACGAGCAGTACTTC.

The rearrangement joins TRBV7-2 to TRBJ2-1; TRBD2 matches 9 bases. The V gene's germline CDR1 is SGHTA and CDR2 FQGNSA. The trim removed 5 bases at V and 8 bases at J, leaving 10 bases unmatched. CDR3 length: 15 amino acids. CDR3 nucleotides: TGTGCCAGCAGCAAAGGCGCTAGCGGGGTGGATGAGCAGTTCTTC. As protein: CASSKGASGVDEQFF.

The chain combines TRBV9 with TRBJ1-2, with D perhaps TRBD1 (5 bases). The germline CDR1 and CDR2 sequences are SGDLS and YYNGEE. This CDR3 has 14 residues. The V and J ends lost 0 bases and 2 bases respectively, with 8 bases between them. CDR3 in DNA: TGTGCCAGCAGCGTAGTGGCAGGGAACTATGGCTACACCTTC. This encodes CASSVVAGNYGYTF.

This clone was detected only a few times. The chain combines TRBV27 with TRBJ1-2, with a tentative D call TRBD1 (6 bases). Deletions cut 4 bases from V and 8 bases from J, with 20 bases between. This CDR3 spans 15 amino acids. The germline CDR1 and CDR2 sequences are MNHEY and SMNVEV (reference sequence). CDR3 loop: CASSSLAAGDNGYTF. CDR3 nucleotides: TGTGCCAGCAGTTCCCTCGCGGCAGGGGATAACGGCTACACCTTC.

The J gene is TRBJ1-1, the V gene TRBV7-2; 7 bases fit TRBD1. This CDR3 is built from 16 residues. CDR1 is SGHTA and CDR2 is FQGNSA in the germline V gene. After removal of 0 bases from V and 5 bases from J, the junction contained 9 bases not matched to a gene. For the CDR3, the DNA is TGTGCCAGCAGCTTAGCGTTTGAGACAGGGAGTACTGAAGCTTTCTTT. Encoded protein: CASSLAFETGSTEAFF.

The V and J genes are TRBV30 and TRBJ1-6; weak D call: TRBD1 (5 bases). The ends were cut back, 0 bases at V and 4 bases at J, with 7 bases in the middle. Germline CDR1 and CDR2: GTSNPN and SVGIG (reference sequence). The CDR3 loop spans 14 amino acids. The CDR3 region is CAWSVTAYNSPLHF. In DNA form, the CDR3 reads TGTGCCTGGAGTGTGACAGCATATAATTCACCCCTCCACTTT.

This chain joins TRBV3-1 (or the pseudogene TRBV3-2) and TRBJ1-4, with 8 positions matching TRBD1. With 4 bases clipped from V and 8 bases from J, the junction kept 9 bases outside the gene matches. The CDR3 is 15 amino acids. Germline CDR1 and CDR2: LGHDT and YNNKEL (reference sequence). The CDR3 bases are TGTGCCAGCAGCCGAGCTCAGGGGGCGCGGGAAAAACTGTTTTTT. As protein: CASSRAQGAREKLFF.

The chain combines TRBV4-1 with TRBJ2-7; TRBD1 aligns across 9 bases. Germline V CDR1 and CDR2: MGHRA, YSYEKL. The CDR3 consists of 16 residues. Trimming cost V 2 bases and J 2 bases; bases outside gene matches: 7. CDR3 sequence reads: CASSQLPGQGPYEQYF. CDR3 sequence (DNA): TGCGCCAGCAGCCAATTACCGGGACAGGGCCCCTACGAGCAGTACTTC.

V gene TRBV5-6 combines with J gene TRBJ1-2; D is ambiguous. Per the germline V gene, CDR1 is SGHDT and CDR2 is YYEEEE. The length of the CDR3 is 12 residues. V was cut by 5 bases and J by 5 bases, with 10 bases left in between. As DNA, the CDR3 is TGTGCCAGCAGTCGGCAGGTATATGGCTACACCTTC. Amino acid sequence: CASSRQVYGYTF.

In this sample, this clone turned up once. This chain links TRBV27 with TRBJ2-5; D ambiguous. Per germline, CDR1 MNHEY and CDR2 SMNVEV (reference sequence). The ends were cut back, 2 bases at V and 0 bases at J, with 13 bases in the middle. The CDR3 totals 16 residues. In nucleotides, the CDR3 is TGTGCCAGCAGTTTACCTCCCGGTTTCCACCAAGAGACCCAGTACTTC. Protein product: CASSLPPGFHQETQYF.

This chain uses TRBV7-9 with TRBJ1-2; tentatively, D is TRBD1 (5 bases). The ends were cut back, 2 bases at V and 4 bases at J, with 11 bases in the middle. This CDR3 contains 14 residues. The germline gives CDR1 SEHNR, CDR2 FQNEAQ (reference sequence). This CDR3 reads CASSLPDKSYGYTF. Here the CDR3 DNA reads TGTGCCAGCAGCTTACCGGACAAGAGCTATGGCTACACCTTC. The whole variable domain, remainder taken from reference TRBV7-9 and TRBJ1-2, is DTGVSQNPRHKITKRGQNVTFRCDPISEHNRLYWYRQTLGQGPEFLTYFQNEAQLEKSRLLSDRFSAERPKGSFSTLEIQRTEQGDSAMYLCASSLPDKSYGYTFGSGTRLTVV.

The chain carries TRBV7-3 and TRBJ1-4, with TRBD1 as a possible D gene (5 bases). The CDR3 runs 20 residues. Trimming removed 5 bases at V and 6 bases at J, with 31 bases between. Germline lookup yields CDR1 SGHTA and CDR2 FQGTGA. The CDR3 spells CASSITIKKLDKEEDEKLFF. CDR3 in DNA: TGTGCCAGCAGCATTACCATCAAAAAGTTGGACAAGGAAGAAGATGAAAAACTGTTTTTT.

This clone was detected once. The J gene is TRBJ1-2, the V gene TRBV11-2; unclear D gene. CDR1 SGHAT and CDR2 FQNNGV come from the germline V gene. The ends were cut back, 1 base at V and 3 bases at J, with 9 bases in the middle. The CDR3 has 14 residues. The CDR3 region is CASSLGARYYGYTF. The DNA of the CDR3 is TGTGCCAGCAGCTTAGGCGCCAGGTACTATGGCTACACCTTC. The complete variable domain, with remaining parts taken from reference TRBV11-2 and TRBJ1-2, reads EAGVAQSPRYKIIEKRQSVAFWCNPISGHATLYWYQQILGQGPKLLIQFQNNGVVDDSQLPKDRFSAERLKGVDSTLKIQPAKLEDSAVYLCASSLGARYYGYTFGSGTRLTVV.

This clone has just a few counts. The V gene is TRBV5-4, the J gene TRBJ2-7, with TRBD1 matching over 7 bases. CDR3 length: 17 amino acids. V was clipped by 0 bases and J by 2 bases; unmatched bases: 11. Germline values: CDR1 SGHNT, CDR2 YYREEE (reference sequence). CDR3 residues: CASSLARGRTGAYEQYF. CDR3 DNA: TGTGCCAGCAGCTTGGCACGGGGTAGGACAGGAGCCTACGAGCAGTACTTC.

The rearrangement links TRBV6-2 or TRBV6-3 to TRBJ2-7; 10 bases agree with TRBD1. The ends lost 6 bases at V and 4 bases at J; junction bases unmatched: 9. Germline V gene lookup returns CDR1 MNHEY and CDR2 SVGEGT. This CDR3 has 15 residues. CDR3 nucleotides: TGTGCCAGCAGCCTGGGACAGGGGACGAAGTACGAGCAGTACTTC. Its protein is CASSLGQGTKYEQYF.

A few counts support this clone. The V and J genes are TRBV28 and TRBJ2-6; maybe TRBD1 (6 bases). Germline V gene sequence: CDR1 MDHEN, CDR2 SYDVKM. The CDR3 runs 20 residues. V lost 5 bases and J lost 2, with 25 bases in between. For the CDR3, the DNA is TGTGCCAGCAGTCCGCCCCTCGTCGACAGGAAAAACCCTGGGGCCAACGTCCTGACTTTC. Translation: CASSPPLVDRKNPGANVLTF.